This T cell receptor beta chain was observed in a study of shared clonotypes between healthy human individuals. The germline V gene encodes CDR1 SGDLS and CDR2 YYNGEE. There are 15 residues in the CDR3. V lost 3 bases, J lost 1 base, and 11 bases lay in between. General study findings and limits: Large depth notwithstanding, sorted-subset sequencing proved incomplete by rarefaction.

Comments on this clone: Its specificity is not known. The sample carries other DNA sequences with the same CDR3.

It was at deep level that the assay was run. Using immunoSEQ multiplex PCR, the repertoire was profiled, and TCRdb retains in-frame clones only, with some absent. The data contain fewer than 2.5 million clones, 90% to 95% of them singletons. The source material was naive CD4+ T cells from PBMCs. Subset described: CD45RA+ positively selected. V and J are TRBV9 and TRBJ2-4, with D possibly TRBD1 on 6 matching bases. This TCR came from a man between 18 and 35 years old in good health. Some clones in this sample may be carry-over from other donors' samples. CDR3 in amino acids: CASSATGTAKNIQYF. The CDR3 DNA sequence: TGTGCCAGCAGCGCCACAGGGACGGCCAAAAACATTCAGTACTTC.